The clone carrying this TCR beta chain was seen more than once but under ten times. This CDR3 has 15 amino acids. Germline V CDR1 and CDR2: SGHDT, YYEEEE. V was pared by 1 base and J by 6 bases, with 4 bases of the junction left unmatched. Amplified TCR beta CDR3 regions came from RNA transcripts. Carried out on the TCR CDR3, a first-round RT-PCR used the HTBI primer set. TCRdb itself ran the multiplex PCR reads through MiXCR, one entry per CDR3 protein. This sample has approximately 330,000 distinct CDR3 sequences, with approximately 22% found just once. The record originates from a study of T cells in Graves' hyperthyroidism and ophthalmopathy. The diagnostic basis comprised clinical symptoms, serum thyroxine and TRAb, thyroid ultrasound and orbital computed tomography.

This sequence joins TRBV5-6 and TRBJ2-2, with 9 bases lining up with TRBD2. Sequencing was done on a sample of blood. This clonotype originated in a woman aged 45 to 65 with Graves' hyperthyroidism. CDR3: CASSLISGSSGELFF. In DNA, the CDR3 is TGTGCCAGCAGCTTGATTAGCGGGAGCTCCGGGGAGCTGTTTTTT. The full variable domain, completed using reference TRBV5-6 and TRBJ2-2, is DAGVTQSPTHLIKTRGQQVTLRCSPKSGHDTVSWYQQALGQGPQFIFQYYEEEERQRGNFPDRFSGHQFPNYSSELNVNALLLGDSALYLCASSLISGSSGELFFGEGSRLTVL.